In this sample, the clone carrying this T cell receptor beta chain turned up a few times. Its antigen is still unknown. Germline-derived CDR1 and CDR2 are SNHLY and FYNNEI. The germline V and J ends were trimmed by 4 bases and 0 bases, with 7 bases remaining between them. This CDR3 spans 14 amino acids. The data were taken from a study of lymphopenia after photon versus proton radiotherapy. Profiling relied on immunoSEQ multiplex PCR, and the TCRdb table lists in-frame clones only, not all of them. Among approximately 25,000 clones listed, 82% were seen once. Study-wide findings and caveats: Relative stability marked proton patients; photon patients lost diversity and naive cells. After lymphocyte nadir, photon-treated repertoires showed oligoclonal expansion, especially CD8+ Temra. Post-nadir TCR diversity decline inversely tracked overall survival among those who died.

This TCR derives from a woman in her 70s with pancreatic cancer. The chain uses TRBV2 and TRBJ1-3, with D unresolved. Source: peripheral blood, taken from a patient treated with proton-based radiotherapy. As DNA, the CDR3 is TGTGCCAGCAGTGGAACAGCCTCTGGAAACACCATATATTTT. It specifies CASSGTASGNTIYF. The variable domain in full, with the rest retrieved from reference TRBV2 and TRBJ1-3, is EPEVTQTPSHQVTQMGQEVILRCVPISNHLYFYWYRQILGQKVEFLVSFYNNEISEKSEIFDDQFSVERPDGSNFTLKIRSTKLEDSAMYFCASSGTASGNTIYFGEGSWLTVV.